This T cell receptor beta chain was sequenced during a study of blood T cells in healthy people across ages. Combining a sample-barcoded 5' primer with a J-beta primer mix, a second PCR ran for about 7 to 11 cycles. Each cDNA molecule was tagged by a template-switch adaptor with 12 random nucleotides. Each CDR3 protein is one row after TCRdb ran MiXCR on the 5' RACE reads. The data hold approximately 780,000 distinct CDR3 sequences, with around 25% observed a single time. The sample holds a few counts of this clonotype. V lost 2 bases to trimming and J lost 4 bases; unmatched junction nucleotides: 10. CDR3 length: 18 residues. Per sample, a minimum of 6.5 million PBMCs were isolated. These data were also reused for a study on T cells of mothers and their children. That work contributes: All donors were healthy and Caucasian; they were a few mothers and their six children. Per 15 ul, 1.5 ug of RNA was used, with all extracted RNA going into cDNA synthesis.

The material sequenced was blood. J is TRBJ2-3 and V is TRBV12-3 or TRBV12-4; 12 bases fit TRBD2. This sequence originates from a boy aged 5 to 17 in good health. The CDR3 sequence is CASSLIQLAGGLADTQYF. The DNA of the CDR3 is TGTGCCAGCAGTTTAATCCAGCTAGCGGGGGGGCTCGCAGATACGCAGTATTTT.